This T cell receptor beta chain was profiled in a study of brain T cells in children with intractable seizures. Sequencing was limited to surgery cases with top T cell transcript signatures in brain tissue. The table came from immunoSEQ multiplex PCR; TCRdb's copy has only in-frame clones and leaves some out. The data contain 100,000 to 120,000 clones, 90% to 95% of them seen just once; the ten biggest clones take up about 4%. On this clone: Its target is unknown.

Study-wide findings and caveats: HCMV serostatus was not known, and viral specificity came from CDR3 similarity only. Absence of clones before surgery may stem from lower sequencing depth.

This receptor was identified in a boy under three years old with hemimegalencephaly and intractable seizures. Sequencing used peripheral blood, obtained at surgery.

The CDR3 DNA reads as TGTGCCAGCAGTGACCCAATAGGGGGGGGCTACACCTTC. It translates to CASSDPIGGGYTF. The chain combines TRBV6-1 with TRBJ1-2; D perhaps matches TRBD1 (6 bases). CDR1 and CDR2 (germline): MNHNS, SASEGT. Trimming removed 3 bases at V and 8 bases at J, with 13 bases between. The CDR3 length is 13 residues.